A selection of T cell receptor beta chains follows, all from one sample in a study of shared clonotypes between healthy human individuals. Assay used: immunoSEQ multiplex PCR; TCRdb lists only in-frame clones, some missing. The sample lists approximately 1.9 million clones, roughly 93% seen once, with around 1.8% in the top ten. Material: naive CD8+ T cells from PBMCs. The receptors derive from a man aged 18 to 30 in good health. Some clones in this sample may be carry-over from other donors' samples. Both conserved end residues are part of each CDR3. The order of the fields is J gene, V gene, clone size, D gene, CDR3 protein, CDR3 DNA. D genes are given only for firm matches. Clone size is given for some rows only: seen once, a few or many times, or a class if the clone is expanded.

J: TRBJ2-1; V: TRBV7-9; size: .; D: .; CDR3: CASSLKTGLGHEQFF; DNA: TGTGCCAGCAGCTTAAAAACGGGACTGGGGCATGAGCAGTTCTTC
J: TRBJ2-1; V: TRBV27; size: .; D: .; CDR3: CASSSLPAFEQFF; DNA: TGTGCCAGCAGTTCCCTACCGGCCTTCGAGCAGTTCTTC
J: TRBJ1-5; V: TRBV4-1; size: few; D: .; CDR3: CASSQDSSNQPQHF; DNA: TGCGCCAGCAGCCAAGACAGTAGCAATCAGCCCCAGCATTTT
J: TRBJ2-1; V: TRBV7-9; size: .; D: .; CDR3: CASSQRTVSPNNEQFF; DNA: TGTGCCAGCAGCCAACGTACAGTAAGCCCAAACAATGAGCAGTTCTTC
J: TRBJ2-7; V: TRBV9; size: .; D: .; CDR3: CASSVVPGTYEQYF; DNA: TGTGCCAGCAGCGTAGTCCCGGGGACCTACGAGCAGTACTTC
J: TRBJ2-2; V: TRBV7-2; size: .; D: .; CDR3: CASSWSGLLTGELFF; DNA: TGTGCCAGCAGCTGGTCGGGACTCCTGACCGGGGAGCTGTTTTTT
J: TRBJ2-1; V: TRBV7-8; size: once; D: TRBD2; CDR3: CASSFGLAGEDEQFF; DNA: TGTGCCAGCAGCTTTGGACTAGCGGGAGAGGATGAGCAGTTCTTC
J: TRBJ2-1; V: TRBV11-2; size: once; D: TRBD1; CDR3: CASSSPRGTEQFF; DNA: TGTGCCAGCAGCTCCCCCAGGGGGACAGAGCAGTTCTTC
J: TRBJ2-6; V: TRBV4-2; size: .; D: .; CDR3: CASSHPRLSGANVLTF; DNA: TGTGCCAGCAGCCACCCTCGACTCTCTGGGGCCAACGTCCTGACTTTC
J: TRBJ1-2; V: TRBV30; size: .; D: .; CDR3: CAWRRGTGYTF; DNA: TGTGCCTGGAGACGAGGGACTGGCTACACCTTC
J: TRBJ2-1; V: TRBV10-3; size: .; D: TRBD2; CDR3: CASMDYSGSSVNEQFF; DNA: TGTGCCTCCATGGACTATAGCGGGAGTTCGGTCAATGAGCAGTTCTTC
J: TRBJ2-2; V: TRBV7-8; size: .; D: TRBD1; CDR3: CASEGTGLELFF; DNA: TGTGCCAGCGAAGGGACAGGGCTGGAGCTGTTTTTT
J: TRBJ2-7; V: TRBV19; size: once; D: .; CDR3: CASSGRDSYEQYF; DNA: TGTGCCAGTAGTGGACGGGACTCCTACGAGCAGTACTTC
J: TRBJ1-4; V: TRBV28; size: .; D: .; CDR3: CASSLEGRNEKLFF; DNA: TGTGCCAGCAGTTTAGAGGGAAGAAATGAAAAACTGTTTTTT
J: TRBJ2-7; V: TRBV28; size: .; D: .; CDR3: CASSPSPLGRKPESYEQYF; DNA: TGTGCCAGCAGTCCATCACCGCTTGGACGGAAGCCGGAGAGCTACGAGCAGTACTTC
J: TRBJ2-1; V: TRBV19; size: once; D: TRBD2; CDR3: CASSEGATSGSYNEQFF; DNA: TGTGCCAGTTCGGAGGGGGCGACTAGCGGGAGCTACAATGAGCAGTTCTTC
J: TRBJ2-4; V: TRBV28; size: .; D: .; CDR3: CASRNPWGAKNIQYF; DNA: TGTGCCAGCAGAAATCCCTGGGGAGCCAAAAACATTCAGTACTTC
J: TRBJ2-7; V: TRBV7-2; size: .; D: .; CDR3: CASSLYSYEQYF; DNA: TGTGCCAGCAGCCTGTACTCCTACGAGCAGTACTTC
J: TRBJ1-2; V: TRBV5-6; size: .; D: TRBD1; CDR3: CASSHRDSEPANYGYTF; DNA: TGTGCCAGCAGCCACCGGGACAGCGAACCCGCTAACTATGGCTACACCTTC
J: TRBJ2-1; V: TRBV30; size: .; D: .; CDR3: CAWSVRITYNEQFF; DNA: TGTGCCTGGAGTGTTCGGATTACCTACAATGAGCAGTTCTTC
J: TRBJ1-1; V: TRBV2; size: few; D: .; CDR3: CASSPPRSPAFF; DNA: TGTGCCAGCAGTCCCCCTCGTTCTCCGGCTTTCTTT
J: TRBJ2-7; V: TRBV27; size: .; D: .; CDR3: CASSLGQGVDEQYF; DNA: TGTGCCAGCAGTTTAGGGCAGGGTGTGGACGAGCAGTACTTC